Listed here are 30 T cell receptor beta chains from one sample, sequenced in a study of PD-1 blockade in classical Hodgkin lymphoma. TCRdb keeps only in-frame clones here, not all; method: immunoSEQ multiplex PCR. The table shows approximately 52,000 clones, with roughly 86% occurring only once. The time point was: cycle 4 day 1 (C4D1), after more than five weeks of nivolumab. Each patient's relapse followed autologous stem cell transplantation, and brentuximab vedotin exposure varied. The source material was peripheral blood mononuclear cells (PBMCs), sampled before the fourth cycle of nivolumab. The receptor source for this set is a human donor with classical Hodgkin lymphoma.

This clone came up once. The chain recombines TRBV10-3 with TRBJ2-2, with a tentative D call TRBD1 (5 bases). This CDR3 comprises 12 residues. Deletions cut 6 bases from V and 5 bases from J, with 7 bases between. Germline lookup yields CDR1 ENHRY and CDR2 SYGVKD. In DNA form, the CDR3 reads TGTGCCATCAGAGGGGAAACCGGGGAGCTGTTTTTT. It translates to CAIRGETGELFF.

The chain couples TRBV2 to TRBJ1-2, with 7 positions matching TRBD1. V dropped 3 bases and J dropped 1; count of bases not matched to a gene: 5. The germline V gene encodes CDR1 SNHLY and CDR2 FYNNEI. The CDR3 is 15 amino acids. The chain's CDR3 is CASSDGTAFNYGYTF. DNA of the CDR3: TGTGCCAGCAGTGATGGGACAGCCTTTAACTATGGCTACACCTTC.

The V call is TRBV4-1, the J call TRBJ2-7; D is undetermined. The V end lost 0 bases, the J end lost 5 bases, and 11 bases lay between the germline ends. Germline V CDR1 and CDR2: MGHRA, YSYEKL. The CDR3 loop spans 14 amino acids. CDR3 coding DNA: TGCGCCAGCAGCCAAGAGCCCTACGACGACGAGCAGTACTTC. Protein sequence: CASSQEPYDDEQYF.

This clone has just a few counts. Mismatch with germline at one junction end may stem from a read error. The rearrangement links TRBV7-7 to TRBJ2-1, with 10 positions matching TRBD1. Germline assignment: CDR1 SSHAT and CDR2 FNYEAQ (reference sequence). This CDR3 spans 13 amino acids. DNA of the CDR3: TGTGCTAGCAGCAACGGACAGGGGGTTGAGCAGTTCTTC. Amino acid sequence: CASSNGQGVEQFF.

This rearrangement joins TRBV19 to TRBJ1-5, with D unclear. The CDR3 consists of 14 residues. V dropped 5 bases and J dropped 5 bases, with 13 bases sitting between them. Per germline, CDR1 LNHDA and CDR2 SQIVND (reference sequence). Here the CDR3 DNA reads TGTGCCAGTAGTCACTTATGGGAACATCAGCCCCAGCATTTT. Its protein is CASSHLWEHQPQHF. The full variable domain, in which reference TRBV19 and TRBJ1-5 provide the parts outside the CDR3, is DGGITQSPKYLFRKEGQNVTLSCEQNLNHDAMYWYRQDPGQGLRLIYYSQIVNDFQKGDIAEGYSVSREKKESFPLTVTSAQKNPTAFYLCASSHLWEHQPQHFGDGTRLSIL.

This rearrangement joins TRBV27 to TRBJ2-7; 7 nucleotides match TRBD2. The V segment lost 6 bases and the J segment 2 bases; nucleotides outside the gene matches: 13. Germline loops: CDR1 MNHEY, CDR2 SMNVEV (reference sequence). This CDR3 has 16 residues. The CDR3 spells CASSPLGGGPTYEQYF. The CDR3 DNA follows: TGTGCCAGCAGCCCCCTGGGGGGAGGGCCAACCTACGAGCAGTACTTC.

This clone was picked up a small number of times. V is TRBV7-9 and J is TRBJ2-2; the D is unclear. The CDR3 totals 11 residues. Germline loops: CDR1 SEHNR, CDR2 FQNEAQ (reference sequence). V was cut by 2 bases and J by 6 bases, with 1 base left in between. CDR3 sequence reads: CASSLPGELFF. In nucleotides, the CDR3 is TGTGCCAGCAGCTTACCCGGGGAGCTGTTTTTT.

This clone was seen once. CDR3 residues: CASGAGNEQFF. CDR3 bases: TGTGCTAGTGGGGCCGGCAATGAGCAGTTCTTC. The chain links TRBV12-5 to TRBJ2-1; no clear D gene. The CDR3 is made up of 11 amino acids. Trimming left V 6 bases short and J 6 bases short, with 6 bases between. Germline assignment: CDR1 LGHNT and CDR2 FRNRAP.

The J gene is TRBJ1-2, the V gene TRBV14; 12 bases align to TRBD1. V was clipped by 3 bases and J by 7 bases; unmatched bases: 12. The CDR3 runs to 17 residues. Germline CDR1 SGHDN, CDR2 FVKESK. The CDR3 loop reads CASSQRSRDRGLIGYTF. CDR3 DNA sequence: TGTGCCAGCAGCCAGAGGTCCCGGGACAGGGGGCTAATTGGCTACACCTTC.

The gene calls are TRBV2 and TRBJ2-4, with 12 nucleotides matching TRBD2. The germline V gene has CDR1 SNHLY and CDR2 FYNNEI. This CDR3 contains 17 residues. V was clipped by 7 bases and J by 6 bases; unmatched bases: 13. The CDR3 loop reads CASMTLRLAGDGNIQYF. In DNA, the CDR3 is TGTGCCAGCATGACCCTCCGACTAGCGGGGGACGGAAACATTCAGTACTTC.

The chain couples TRBV5-5 to TRBJ2-7, with TRBD2 as a possible D gene (6 bases). V lost 4 bases to trimming and J lost 1 base, with 9 bases between them. Germline CDR1 is SGHKS and CDR2 is YYEKEE (reference sequence). The CDR3 has 13 amino acids. The CDR3 loop is CASSAGTSYEQYF. CDR3 nucleotides: TGTGCCAGCAGCGCGGGGACGTCCTACGAGCAGTACTTC.

The CDR3 DNA reads as TGTGCCAGCAGCCCTAGTGGACACCCCACAGATACGCAGTATTTT. Its translation: CASSPSGHPTDTQYF. The genes are TRBV7-2 and TRBJ2-3, with a tentative D call TRBD1 (5 bases). This CDR3 is built from 15 residues. Trimming left V 5 bases short and J 2 bases short, with 14 bases between. Per the germline V gene, CDR1 is SGHTA and CDR2 is FQGNSA.

The chain links TRBV19 to TRBJ1-2; TRBD1 matches at 9 bases. The CDR3 contains 16 residues. Germline values: CDR1 LNHDA, CDR2 SQIVND (reference sequence). Unmatched junction bases numbered 12, after V lost 2 bases and J lost 8 bases. The CDR3 DNA sequence: TGTGCCAGTAGTATAACCTCCGGGACAGGGACCCACGGCTACACCTTC. Protein sequence: CASSITSGTGTHGYTF. The whole variable domain, filled in from reference TRBV19 and TRBJ1-2, reads DGGITQSPKYLFRKEGQNVTLSCEQNLNHDAMYWYRQDPGQGLRLIYYSQIVNDFQKGDIAEGYSVSREKKESFPLTVTSAQKNPTAFYLCASSITSGTGTHGYTFGSGTRLTVV.

The chain has TRBV5-4 and TRBJ2-1, with 11 nucleotides matching TRBD2. This CDR3 contains 15 residues. Germline V CDR1 and CDR2: SGHNT, YYREEE (reference sequence). Trimming took 0 bases from V and 8 from J; bases not matched to a gene: 4. The CDR3 sequence is CASSLGLAGSHEQFF. Here the CDR3 DNA reads TGTGCCAGCAGCTTGGGACTAGCGGGAAGTCATGAGCAGTTCTTC.

The chain has TRBV18 and TRBJ2-1; no clear D. The length of the CDR3 is 12 residues. Trimming removed 0 bases from V and 7 bases from J, with 4 bases in between. CDR1 is KGHSH, CDR2 LQKENI, per germline. The CDR3 spells CASSPPGNEQFF. The CDR3 DNA sequence: TGTGCCAGCTCACCACCAGGTAATGAGCAGTTCTTC.

In its sample, this clone was seen a few times. The chain is built from TRBV18 and TRBJ1-2; 7 bases are a match to TRBD1. With 3 bases clipped from V and 4 bases from J, the junction kept 5 bases outside the gene matches. Germline CDR1 and CDR2: KGHSH and LQKENI. The CDR3 extends over 14 amino acids. CDR3 residues: CASSPDRAVYGYTF. CDR3 nucleotides: TGTGCCAGCTCACCCGACAGGGCTGTCTATGGCTACACCTTC.

This clone was seen only a few times. The chain couples TRBV5-1 to TRBJ2-3, with 7 positions matching TRBD2. Looked up from germline, CDR1 is SGHRS and CDR2 is YFSETQ. V lost 1 base, J lost 1 base, and 3 bases stayed unmatched. The CDR3 spans 15 residues. In DNA, the CDR3 is TGCGCCAGCAGCTTGCAGAGCGGGGGCACAGATACGCAGTATTTT. Amino acids: CASSLQSGGTDTQYF.

The chain has TRBV19 and TRBJ2-2; 12 nucleotides line up with TRBD2. CDR3 length equals 16 residues. The V gene end was trimmed by 5 bases and the J gene end by 7 bases; junction bases not matched to a gene: 8. Looked up from germline, CDR1 is LNHDA and CDR2 is SQIVND (reference sequence). DNA for the CDR3: TGTGCCAGTAGTCTTCTAGCGGGGGGGCTGGTCGGGGAGCTGTTTTTT. Its protein product is CASSLLAGGLVGELFF.

The chain carries TRBV9 and TRBJ2-3; 7 bases line up with TRBD2. With V trimmed by 2 bases and J by 2 bases, 5 bases remained unmatched. Germline CDR1 reads SGDLS; CDR2 reads YYNGEE. This CDR3 contains 15 residues. CDR3 region: CASSVLLASTDTQYF. The DNA of the CDR3 is TGTGCCAGCAGCGTTTTACTAGCGTCCACAGATACGCAGTATTTT. The full variable domain, with the rest looked up from reference TRBV9 and TRBJ2-3, is DSGVTQTPKHLITATGQRVTLRCSPRSGDLSVYWYQQSLDQGLQFLIQYYNGEERAKGNILERFSAQQFPDLHSELNLSSLELGDSALYFCASSVLLASTDTQYFGPGTRLTVL.

The rearrangement links TRBV9 to TRBJ2-1; the D is unclear. The germline V gene has CDR1 SGDLS and CDR2 YYNGEE. The ends were cut back, 4 bases at V and 5 bases at J, with 7 bases in the middle. This CDR3 comprises 12 residues. The DNA for the CDR3 is TGTGCCAGCAGCCGCAGTGACAATGAGCAGTTCTTC. It yields the protein CASSRSDNEQFF. The variable domain in full, completed from reference TRBV9 and TRBJ2-1, reads DSGVTQTPKHLITATGQRVTLRCSPRSGDLSVYWYQQSLDQGLQFLIQYYNGEERAKGNILERFSAQQFPDLHSELNLSSLELGDSALYFCASSRSDNEQFFGPGTRLTVL.

The chain carries TRBV6-6 and TRBJ2-1; 14 bases line up with TRBD2. This CDR3 is built from 14 residues. J was trimmed by 7 bases and V by 8 bases; bases with no gene match: 4. Germline lookup yields CDR1 MNHNY and CDR2 SVGAGI (reference sequence). The CDR3 loop is CASLGTSGRNEQFF. The CDR3 DNA is TGTGCCAGCCTCGGGACTAGCGGGAGAAATGAGCAGTTCTTC.

The chain is built from TRBV7-7 and TRBJ2-5; D might be TRBD1 (6 bases). V lost 6 bases and J 1 base, leaving 12 bases between the germline ends. The germline V gene encodes CDR1 SSHAT and CDR2 FNYEAQ (reference sequence). The CDR3 consists of 14 residues. In nucleotides, the CDR3 is TGTGCCAGCAGTCAATCAGGGGCCCAAGAGACCCAGTACTTC. Translated: CASSQSGAQETQYF.

The chain uses TRBV27 and TRBJ2-7; the match to TRBD2 covers 8 bases. The germline V gene encodes CDR1 MNHEY and CDR2 SMNVEV (reference sequence). CDR3 length: 15 amino acids. The J segment lost 0 bases and the V segment lost 5 bases, leaving 6 bases of the junction unmatched. In DNA, the CDR3 is TGTGCCAGCAGTATTACTAGCGGCAGCTCCTACGAGCAGTACTTC. It translates to CASSITSGSSYEQYF.

The chain recombines TRBV7-2 with TRBJ2-7, with 8 positions matching TRBD2. The CDR3 length is 16 residues. V lost 5 bases, J lost 4 bases, and 13 bases stayed unmatched. Per germline, CDR1 SGHTA and CDR2 FQGNSA. The chain's CDR3 is CASSPFPRTSSYEQYF. DNA for the CDR3: TGTGCCAGCAGCCCCTTCCCCCGGACTAGCTCATACGAGCAGTACTTC.

The chain carries TRBV2 and TRBJ2-3, with D hard to call. This CDR3 contains 14 residues. The V gene lost 7 bases and the J gene lost 2 bases, with 13 bases spanning the gap. The V gene's germline CDR1 is SNHLY and CDR2 FYNNEI. The chain's CDR3 is CASIAGYVTDTQYF. The CDR3 coding sequence is TGTGCCAGCATCGCTGGTTACGTCACAGATACGCAGTATTTT.

The chain links TRBV21-1 to TRBJ1-1; the table's D gene call, TRBD1, was not cross checked with the DNA. TRBV21-1 is reported as a pseudogene. The CDR3 runs 14 residues. The chain's CDR3 is CASSPRGVNTEAFF. CDR3 nucleotide sequence: TGTGCCAGCAGCCCCAGGGGCGTGAACACTGAAGCTTTCTTT.

The chain combines TRBV5-1 with TRBJ1-1; 9 bases are a match to TRBD1. Trimming removed 4 bases from V and 8 bases from J; junction bases left unmatched: 6. Germline loops: CDR1 SGHRS, CDR2 YFSETQ. The CDR3 length is 13 residues. CDR3 bases: TGCGCCAGCAGCACCCACAGGGGGCGAGAAGCTTTCTTT. This encodes CASSTHRGREAFF.

This clone was detected only once. The V and J genes are TRBV4-2 and TRBJ2-7; TRBD1 matches 8 bases. This CDR3 is built from 15 residues. V lost 0 bases and J lost 5; bases outside the gene matches: 6. Germline CDR1 is LGHNA and CDR2 is YNFKEQ. The CDR3 region has the DNA TGTGCCAGCAGCCAAGATTTGGCAGGGGGCGACGAGCAGTACTTC. Its translation is CASSQDLAGGDEQYF.

The gene calls are TRBV5-1 and TRBJ2-7; tentatively, D is TRBD1 (6 bases). V lost 3 bases, J lost 2 bases, and 9 bases lay in between. From germline, CDR1 is SGHRS and CDR2 YFSETQ. The CDR3 loop spans 13 amino acids. CDR3 loop: CASSYGQPYEQYF. CDR3 DNA: TGCGCCAGCAGCTACGGACAGCCCTACGAGCAGTACTTC.

This clone was observed once. V and J are TRBV19 and TRBJ2-1; 14 nucleotides match TRBD2. The CDR3 sequence is 14 residues long. CDR1 and CDR2 from the germline V gene are LNHDA and SQIVND (reference sequence). J lost 9 bases, V lost 7 bases, and 5 bases had no gene match. The DNA for the CDR3 is TGTGCCAGTATGAAGGGACTAGCGGGAGTTGAGCAGTTCTTC. Translating gives CASMKGLAGVEQFF.